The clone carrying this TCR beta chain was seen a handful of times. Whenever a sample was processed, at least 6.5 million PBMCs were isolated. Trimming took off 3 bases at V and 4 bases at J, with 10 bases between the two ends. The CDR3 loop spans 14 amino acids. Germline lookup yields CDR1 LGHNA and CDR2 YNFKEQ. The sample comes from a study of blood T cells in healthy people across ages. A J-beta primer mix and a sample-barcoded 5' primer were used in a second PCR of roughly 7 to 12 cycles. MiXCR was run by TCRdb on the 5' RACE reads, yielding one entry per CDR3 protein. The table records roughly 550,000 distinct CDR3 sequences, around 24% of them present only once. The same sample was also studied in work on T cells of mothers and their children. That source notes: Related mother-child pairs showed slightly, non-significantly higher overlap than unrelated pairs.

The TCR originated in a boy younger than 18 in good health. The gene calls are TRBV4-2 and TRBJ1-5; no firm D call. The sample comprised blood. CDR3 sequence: CASSQDRWNQPQHF. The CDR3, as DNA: TGTGCCAGCAGCCAGGACCGATGGAATCAGCCCCAGCATTTT.